This T cell receptor delta chain was found in a study of gamma-delta T cells after stem cell transplantation. TCRdb applied CATT to the RT-PCR reads for clone calling. The data contain over a thousand delta-chain clones, more than 1.5% of them singletons. CDR1 TSWWSYY and CDR2 QGS come from the germline V gene. The CDR3 sequence is 27 residues long. J lost 3 bases, V lost 5 bases, and 44 bases had no gene match. A word on this clone: A read error is likely here: a far larger clone is one base away.

The material sequenced was gamma-delta T cells. The sequence was collected from a human donor. It is not recorded whose cells these are; they may come from a transplant donor. V gene TRDV1 combines with J gene TRDJ1; 8 bases align to TRDD3. The DNA for the CDR3 is TGTGCTCTTGGGTCTTTACACCTCTTCTTCACGACGACTGGGGGCGGCCCGTTACATGATGATCCCGATAAACTCATCTTT. Residues: CALGSLHLFFTTTGGGPLHDDPDKLIF.